This T cell receptor beta chain was sequenced for a study of blood T cell repertoires in COVID-19. TCRdb's table, derived via immunoSEQ multiplex PCR, lists solely in-frame clones and lacks some. Among some 260,000 clones, roughly 90% were seen once, and the ten largest hold 8% to 10%. This clone turned up a few times. Participant age was roughly 18 to 100 years, and participants resided in about 25 US areas. The germline V and J ends were trimmed by 0 bases and 2 bases, with 17 bases remaining between them. Germline V lookup: CDR1 MGHRA, CDR2 YSYEKL. The CDR3 totals 17 residues. Sequencing used PBMCs or T cells enriched from blood (not recorded which). The chain links TRBV4-1 to TRBJ2-7, with D possibly being TRBD1 (6 bases). The TCR sequence derives from a man in his forties who had recovered from COVID-19. The CDR3 sequence is CASSQDRAVQGAYEQYF. The DNA for the CDR3 is TGCGCCAGCAGCCAAGATCGGGCGGTACAGGGCGCCTACGAGCAGTACTTC.